This T cell receptor beta chain is from a study of blood T cell repertoires in COVID-19. Study-level information: Collection of acute and convalescent COVID-19 samples took place in the United States, Italy and Spain. Nucleic acid was either cDNA or gDNA, and it came from T cells, B-cell-depleted T cells, or PBMCs.

Trimming pared 6 bases from V and 4 bases from J, leaving 18 bases between. In germline, CDR1 is MNHEY, CDR2 SVGAGI. CDR3 length equals 15 residues. Original processing notes: The assay estimated nucleated cells by amplifying reference gene primers. Some clones are missing from TCRdb's copy, which holds only in-frame ones; the method was immunoSEQ multiplex PCR. V, J and clone size derive from that table, while D and trimming were established from the DNA sequence. The table shows some 110,000 clones, with more than 60% occurring only once. Source material: peripheral blood. The clonotype originates from a man between 70 and 80 years old with acute or convalescent COVID-19. The chain has TRBV6-5 and TRBJ1-2; D might be TRBD1 (6 bases). This CDR3 reads CASSSGWGRGYGYTF. The CDR3 nucleotides read TGTGCCAGCAGCTCCGGGTGGGGGCGCGGCTATGGCTACACCTTC.